A selection of T cell receptor beta chains follows, all from one sample in a study of blood T cell repertoires in COVID-19. Profiling relied on immunoSEQ multiplex PCR, and the TCRdb table lists in-frame clones only, not all of them. Here the sample spans 180,000 or so clones, roughly 76% being singletons. Sequencing was done on a sample of peripheral blood. These receptors were taken from a woman aged 40 to 55 with COVID-19, enrolled during active disease. Each CDR3 is given with its conserved first and last residue. A D gene is named only where the DNA matches it firmly. Size values are once, few and many counts, or a class for expanded clones, and some rows have none.

v_call: TRBV18
j_call: TRBJ2-5
d_call: -
clone_size: -
cdr3_aa: CASSPPSGVQETQYF
cdr3_nt: TGTGCCAGCTCACCACCGTCCGGGGTCCAAGAGACCCAGTACTTC

v_call: TRBV6-1
j_call: TRBJ1-5
d_call: -
clone_size: -
cdr3_aa: CASSEFRSYSNQPQHF
cdr3_nt: TGTGCCAGCAGTGAGTTTAGATCCTATAGCAATCAGCCCCAGCATTTT

v_call: TRBV10-3
j_call: TRBJ1-2
d_call: -
clone_size: -
cdr3_aa: CAISESPGGYTF
cdr3_nt: TGTGCCATCAGTGAGTCCCCGGGGGGCTACACCTTC

v_call: TRBV2
j_call: TRBJ2-5
d_call: TRBD1
clone_size: -
cdr3_aa: CASFRGQGQIKTQYF
cdr3_nt: TGTGCCAGCTTTCGCGGACAGGGGCAGATAAAGACCCAGTACTTC

v_call: TRBV7-9
j_call: TRBJ2-5
d_call: -
clone_size: -
cdr3_aa: CASSLLVQETQYF
cdr3_nt: TGTGCCAGCAGCTTACTAGTTCAAGAGACCCAGTACTTC

v_call: TRBV5-1
j_call: TRBJ2-3
d_call: -
clone_size: -
cdr3_aa: CATRLETTPTDTQYF
cdr3_nt: TGCGCCACCAGACTAGAAACGACCCCGACAGATACGCAGTATTTT

v_call: TRBV7-9
j_call: TRBJ1-2
d_call: -
clone_size: -
cdr3_aa: CASSLIQPISYTF
cdr3_nt: TGTGCCAGCAGCTTAATACAGCCCATTAGCTACACCTTC

v_call: TRBV10-3
j_call: TRBJ1-2
d_call: TRBD1
clone_size: -
cdr3_aa: CAIRTTGSLNGYTF
cdr3_nt: TGTGCCATCAGAACGACAGGGAGCCTCAATGGCTACACCTTC

v_call: TRBV28
j_call: TRBJ2-1
d_call: -
clone_size: -
cdr3_aa: CASSSVGGISYNEQFF
cdr3_nt: TGTGCCAGCAGTTCCGTGGGGGGAATCTCCTACAATGAGCAGTTCTTC

v_call: TRBV5-1
j_call: TRBJ1-4
d_call: TRBD1
clone_size: -
cdr3_aa: CASSLTGDEKLFF
cdr3_nt: TGCGCCAGCAGCTTAACAGGGGATGAAAAACTGTTTTTT

v_call: TRBV6-5
j_call: TRBJ1-1
d_call: -
clone_size: -
cdr3_aa: CASSLGGENTEAFF
cdr3_nt: TGTGCCAGCAGTTTGGGGGGTGAAAACACTGAAGCTTTCTTT

v_call: TRBV4-1
j_call: TRBJ2-5
d_call: TRBD2
clone_size: -
cdr3_aa: CASSLTSGRAETQYF
cdr3_nt: TGCGCCAGCAGCCTGACTAGCGGGAGGGCGGAGACCCAGTACTTC

v_call: TRBV5-4
j_call: TRBJ2-2
d_call: TRBD1
clone_size: -
cdr3_aa: CASSKTDRAGELFF
cdr3_nt: TGTGCCAGCAGCAAAACGGACAGGGCGGGGGAGCTGTTTTTT

v_call: TRBV18
j_call: TRBJ1-1
d_call: -
clone_size: once
cdr3_aa: CASSPGGTGTEAFF
cdr3_nt: TGTGCCAGCTCCCCGGGGGGGACCGGGACTGAAGCTTTCTTT

v_call: TRBV4-1
j_call: TRBJ2-1
d_call: TRBD2
clone_size: few
cdr3_aa: CASSQVAGAYEQFF
cdr3_nt: TGCGCCAGCAGCCAAGTTGCGGGAGCCTATGAGCAGTTCTTC

v_call: TRBV21-1
j_call: TRBJ2-7
d_call: -
clone_size: once
cdr3_aa: CASSKELGTSGKDYEQYF
cdr3_nt: TGTGCCAGCAGCAAAGAGTTGGGGACTAGCGGGAAGGATTACGAGCAGTACTTC

v_call: TRBV30
j_call: TRBJ1-2
d_call: TRBD1
clone_size: -
cdr3_aa: CAWTDRGVYGYTF
cdr3_nt: TGTGCCTGGACAGACAGGGGAGTCTATGGCTACACCTTC

v_call: TRBV25-1
j_call: TRBJ1-1
d_call: -
clone_size: -
cdr3_aa: CASAQGGRGEAFF
cdr3_nt: TGTGCCAGCGCCCAAGGGGGAAGAGGTGAAGCTTTCTTT

v_call: TRBV9
j_call: TRBJ2-1
d_call: -
clone_size: -
cdr3_aa: CACWTAGPYNEQFF
cdr3_nt: TGTGCCTGTTGGACGGCAGGGCCCTACAATGAGCAGTTCTTC

v_call: TRBV30
j_call: TRBJ1-6
d_call: -
clone_size: once
cdr3_aa: CAWTLGQRSPLHF
cdr3_nt: TGTGCCTGGACGCTGGGGCAACGTTCACCCCTCCACTTT

v_call: TRBV28
j_call: TRBJ1-2
d_call: -
clone_size: -
cdr3_aa: CASRWSNYGYTF
cdr3_nt: TGTGCCAGCCGGTGGTCAAACTATGGCTACACCTTC

v_call: TRBV6-1
j_call: TRBJ2-5
d_call: TRBD2
clone_size: -
cdr3_aa: CASSESLGGSGTQYF
cdr3_nt: TGTGCCAGCAGTGAATCGTTGGGCGGGAGCGGGACCCAGTACTTC

v_call: TRBV2
j_call: TRBJ1-4
d_call: -
clone_size: -
cdr3_aa: CASRMDSLKLFF
cdr3_nt: TGTGCCAGCAGGATGGACAGCCTAAAACTGTTTTTT

v_call: TRBV2
j_call: TRBJ1-5
d_call: -
clone_size: -
cdr3_aa: CASSEGNTGIQPQHF
cdr3_nt: TGTGCCAGCAGTGAAGGTAACACAGGGATCCAGCCCCAGCATTTT

v_call: TRBV29-1
j_call: TRBJ2-1
d_call: TRBD2
clone_size: once
cdr3_aa: CSVEVGAGPTPYNEQFF
cdr3_nt: TGCAGCGTTGAAGTTGGAGCGGGACCCACCCCCTACAATGAGCAGTTCTTC

v_call: TRBV18
j_call: TRBJ1-4
d_call: -
clone_size: -
cdr3_aa: CASSPLSGQPEKLFF
cdr3_nt: TGTGCCAGCTCACCACTATCTGGGCAACCAGAAAAACTGTTTTTT